The 7 T cell receptor beta chains below all came from one sample that was sequenced in a study of blood T cell repertoires in COVID-19. Produced via immunoSEQ multiplex PCR; TCRdb's table is partial and in-frame only. In the table there are 200,000 or so clones, about four fifths of which are singletons. Sample: PBMCs or T cells enriched from blood (not recorded which). All receptors derive from a middle-aged man who had recovered from COVID-19.

V gene TRBV24-1 combines with J gene TRBJ2-1; 10 nucleotides line up with TRBD2. The V gene's germline CDR1 is KGHDR and CDR2 SFDVKD. The V gene end was trimmed by 5 bases and the J gene end by 7 bases; junction bases not matched to a gene: 10. The CDR3 is 16 residues long. The CDR3 DNA sequence: TGTGCCACCAGTGCCCCAGAAGCGGGGGGGCCTAATGAGCAGTTCTTC. This gives the protein CATSAPEAGGPNEQFF.

This chain uses TRBV2 with TRBJ2-1; 8 nucleotides agree with TRBD2. The germline V gene encodes CDR1 SNHLY and CDR2 FYNNEI. The CDR3 contains 14 residues. The V gene end was trimmed by 4 bases and the J gene end by 7 bases; junction bases not matched to a gene: 6. The CDR3 DNA follows: TGTGCCAGCAGTGCCAGCGGGGGCACTAATGAGCAGTTCTTC. The encoded protein is CASSASGGTNEQFF.

This clone showed up just once. The V and J genes are TRBV4-1 and TRBJ2-2; 7 bases are shared with TRBD1. With 3 bases clipped from V and 4 bases from J, the junction kept 11 bases outside the gene matches. The CDR3 totals 17 residues. The germline V gene has CDR1 MGHRA and CDR2 YSYEKL. This chain's CDR3 is CASSQHHPGQITGELFF. CDR3 coding DNA: TGCGCCAGCAGCCAGCACCACCCGGGACAGATCACCGGGGAGCTGTTTTTT.

The chain has TRBV18 and TRBJ1-1; D gene uncertain. Trimming pared 1 base from V and 1 base from J, leaving 10 bases between. The CDR3 sequence is 15 residues long. Germline V gene lookup returns CDR1 KGHSH and CDR2 LQKENI. The CDR3 coding sequence is TGTGCCAGCTCACCACACGGGGTCGGGAACACTGAAGCTTTCTTT. It yields the protein CASSPHGVGNTEAFF.

The chain joins TRBV18 to TRBJ1-2; 9 bases align to TRBD1. The germline V gene has CDR1 KGHSH and CDR2 LQKENI. The CDR3 consists of 15 residues. Unmatched junction bases numbered 7, after V lost 2 bases and J lost 6 bases. The CDR3 nucleotides are TGTGCCAGCTCACCAAACCCGACAGGGGGAGATGGCTACACCTTC. Protein product: CASSPNPTGGDGYTF. The variable domain in full, with the rest retrieved from reference TRBV18 and TRBJ1-2, is NAGVMQNPRHLVRRRGQEARLRCSPMKGHSHVYWYRQLPEEGLKFMVYLQKENIIDESGMPKERFSAEFPKEGPSILRIQQVVRGDSAAYFCASSPNPTGGDGYTFGSGTRLTVV.

V and J are TRBV2 and TRBJ2-3, with TRBD2 identical over 7 bases. V shed 4 bases and J 2 bases; nucleotides not matched to a gene: 9. The CDR3 is 16 amino acids. Germline CDR1 SNHLY, CDR2 FYNNEI. This CDR3 reads CASSATGGAVTDTQYF. The DNA of the CDR3 is TGTGCCAGCAGTGCGACGGGGGGAGCGGTCACAGATACGCAGTATTTT.

The J gene is TRBJ1-6, the V gene TRBV18; no clear D. Trimming shortened V by 5 bases and J by 7 bases, and 12 bases separated the two germline ends. Per germline, CDR1 KGHSH and CDR2 LQKENI. This CDR3 is 14 amino acids long. CDR3 residues: CASSSTGMNSPLHF. CDR3 coding DNA: TGTGCCAGCTCATCGACGGGGATGAATTCACCCCTCCACTTT.